This TCR beta chain was observed in a study of blood T cell repertoires in COVID-19. Across the study: Collection of acute and convalescent COVID-19 samples took place in the United States, Italy and Spain. T cells, B-cell-depleted T cells, or PBMCs supplied cDNA or gDNA.

In the original processing: Quantification of nucleated cells was approximated via reference gene primer amplification. TCRdb keeps only in-frame clones here, not all; method: immunoSEQ multiplex PCR. The V and J calls and clone size are taken from that table; D and trimming were inferred from the DNA. The sample has 270,000 or so clones, approximately 80% seen once. CDR3 length: 16 residues. Germline V gene sequence: CDR1 SGHDT, CDR2 YYEEEE. Trimming removed 3 bases at V and 4 bases at J, with 19 bases between. The clonotype was recovered from a woman aged 60-70 years with active or convalescent COVID-19. The sequenced sample was peripheral blood. The chain links TRBV5-6 to TRBJ1-1, with D perhaps matching TRBD1 (6 bases). CDR3 nucleotides: TGTGCCAGCAGCTGGGAAACAGGGTTTCCGGTCACTGAAGCTTTCTTT. Translated, it gives CASSWETGFPVTEAFF.